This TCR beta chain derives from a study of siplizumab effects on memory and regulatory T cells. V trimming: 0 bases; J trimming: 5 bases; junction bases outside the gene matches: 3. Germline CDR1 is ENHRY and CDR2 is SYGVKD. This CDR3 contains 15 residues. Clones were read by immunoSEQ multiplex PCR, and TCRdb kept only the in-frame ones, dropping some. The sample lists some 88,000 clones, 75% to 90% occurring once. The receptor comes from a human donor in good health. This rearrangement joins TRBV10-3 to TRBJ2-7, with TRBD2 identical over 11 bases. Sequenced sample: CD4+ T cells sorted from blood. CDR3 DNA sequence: TGTGCCATCAGTGAGTCCACTAGCGGGAGCCACGAGCAGTACTTC. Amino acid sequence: CAISESTSGSHEQYF.